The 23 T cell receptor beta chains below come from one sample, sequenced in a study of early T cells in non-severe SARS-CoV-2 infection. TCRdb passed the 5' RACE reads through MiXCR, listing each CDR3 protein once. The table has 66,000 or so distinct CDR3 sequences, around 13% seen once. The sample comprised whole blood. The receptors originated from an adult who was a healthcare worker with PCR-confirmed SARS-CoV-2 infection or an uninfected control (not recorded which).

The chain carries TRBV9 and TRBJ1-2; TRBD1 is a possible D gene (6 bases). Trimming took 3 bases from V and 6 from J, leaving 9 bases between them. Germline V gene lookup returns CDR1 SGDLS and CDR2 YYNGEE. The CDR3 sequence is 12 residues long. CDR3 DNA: TGTGCCAGCAGCGCATGGACAGATGGCTACACCTTC. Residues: CASSAWTDGYTF.

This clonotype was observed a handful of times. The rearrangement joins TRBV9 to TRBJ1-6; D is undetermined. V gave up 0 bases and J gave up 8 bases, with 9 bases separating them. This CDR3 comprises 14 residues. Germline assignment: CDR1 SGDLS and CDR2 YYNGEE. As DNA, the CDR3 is TGTGCCAGCAGCGTAGTGGGCTGGGATTCACCCCTCCACTTT. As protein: CASSVVGWDSPLHF.

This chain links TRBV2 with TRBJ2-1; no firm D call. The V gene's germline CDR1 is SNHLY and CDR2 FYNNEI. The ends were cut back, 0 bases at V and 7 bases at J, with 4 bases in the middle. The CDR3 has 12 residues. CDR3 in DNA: TGTGCCAGCAGTGAAGCCGGGAATGAGCAGTTCTTC. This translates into CASSEAGNEQFF.

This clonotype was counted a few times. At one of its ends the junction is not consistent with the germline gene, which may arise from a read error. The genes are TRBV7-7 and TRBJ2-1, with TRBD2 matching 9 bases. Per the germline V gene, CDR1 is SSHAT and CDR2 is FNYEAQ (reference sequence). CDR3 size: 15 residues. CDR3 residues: CASSPGASGTNEQFF. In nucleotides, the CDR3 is TGTGCTAGCAGCCCAGGGGCTAGCGGGACCAATGAGCAGTTCTTC. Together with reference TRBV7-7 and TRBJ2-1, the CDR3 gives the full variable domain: GAGVSQSPRYKVTKRGQDVTLRCDPISSHATLYWYQQALGQGPEFLTYFNYEAQPDKSGLPSDRFSAERPEGSISTLTIQRTEQRDSAMYRCASSPGASGTNEQFFGPGTRLTVL.

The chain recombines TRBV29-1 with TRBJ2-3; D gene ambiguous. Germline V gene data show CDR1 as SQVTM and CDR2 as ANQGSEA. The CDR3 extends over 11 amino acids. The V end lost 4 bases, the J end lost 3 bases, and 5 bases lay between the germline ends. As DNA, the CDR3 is TGCAGCGTTGGGGTGACAGATACGCAGTATTTT. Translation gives CSVGVTDTQYF.

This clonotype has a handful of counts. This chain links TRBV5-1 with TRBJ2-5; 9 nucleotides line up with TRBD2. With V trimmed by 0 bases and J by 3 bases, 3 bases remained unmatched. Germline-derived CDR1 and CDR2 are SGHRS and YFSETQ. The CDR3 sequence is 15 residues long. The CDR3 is CASSLVLAGKETQYF. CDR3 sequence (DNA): TGCGCCAGCAGCTTGGTCCTAGCGGGGAAAGAGACCCAGTACTTC. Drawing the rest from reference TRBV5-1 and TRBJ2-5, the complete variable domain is KAGVTQTPRYLIKTRGQQVTLSCSPISGHRSVSWYQQTPGQGLQFLFEYFSETQRNKGNFPGRFSGRQFSNSRSEMNVSTLELGDSALYLCASSLVLAGKETQYFGPGTRLLVL.

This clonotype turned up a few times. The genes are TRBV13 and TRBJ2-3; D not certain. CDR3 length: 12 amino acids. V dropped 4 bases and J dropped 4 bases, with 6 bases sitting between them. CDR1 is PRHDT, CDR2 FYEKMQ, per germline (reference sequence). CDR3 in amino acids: CASSSYSDTQYF. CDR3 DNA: TGTGCCAGCAGCTCGTATTCAGATACGCAGTATTTT. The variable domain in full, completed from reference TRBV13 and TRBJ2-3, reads AAGVIQSPRHLIKEKRETATLKCYPIPRHDTVYWYQQGPGQDPQFLISFYEKMQSDKGSIPDRFSAQQFSDYHSELNMSSLELGDSALYFCASSSYSDTQYFGPGTRLTVL.

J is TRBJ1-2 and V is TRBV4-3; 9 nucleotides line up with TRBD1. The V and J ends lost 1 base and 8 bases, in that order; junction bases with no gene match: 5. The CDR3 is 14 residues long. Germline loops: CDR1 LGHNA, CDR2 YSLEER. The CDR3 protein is CASSQAGTGRGYTF. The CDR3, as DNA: TGCGCCAGCAGCCAAGCCGGGACAGGGCGAGGCTACACCTTC.

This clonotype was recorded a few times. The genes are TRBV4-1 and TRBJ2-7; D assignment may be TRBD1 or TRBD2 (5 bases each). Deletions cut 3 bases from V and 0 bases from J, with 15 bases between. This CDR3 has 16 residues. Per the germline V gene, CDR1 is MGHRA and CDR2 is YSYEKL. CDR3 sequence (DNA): TGCGCCAGCAGCCATTCAGGGCTGGGGAGCTCCTACGAGCAGTACTTC. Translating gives CASSHSGLGSSYEQYF.

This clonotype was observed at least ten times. In nucleotides, the CDR3 is TGTGCCAGCAGCCCAGCTGGCGGGCCAGGGAACGAGCAGTACTTC. Translated: CASSPAGGPGNEQYF. The V and J genes are TRBV4-2 and TRBJ2-7; D possibly uses TRBD1 or TRBD2 (5 bases each). There are 15 residues in the CDR3. Germline-derived CDR1 and CDR2 are LGHNA and YNFKEQ. V lost 4 bases, J lost 5 bases, and 18 bases lay in between.

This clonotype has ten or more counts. The CDR3 DNA is TGTGCCACCAGTGACCTCCAGCGGGGGACCTACAATGAGCAGTTCTTC. It codes for CATSDLQRGTYNEQFF. V gene TRBV24-1 combines with J gene TRBJ2-1; 8 bases fit TRBD2. This CDR3 is 16 amino acids long. V shed 4 bases and J 2 bases; nucleotides not matched to a gene: 6. From germline, CDR1 is KGHDR and CDR2 SFDVKD.

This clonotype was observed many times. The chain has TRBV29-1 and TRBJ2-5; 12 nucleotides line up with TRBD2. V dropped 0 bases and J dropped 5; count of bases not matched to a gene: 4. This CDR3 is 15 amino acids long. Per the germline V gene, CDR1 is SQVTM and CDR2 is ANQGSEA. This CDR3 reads CSVEDASGRAETQYF. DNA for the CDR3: TGCAGCGTTGAAGATGCTAGCGGGAGGGCGGAGACCCAGTACTTC.

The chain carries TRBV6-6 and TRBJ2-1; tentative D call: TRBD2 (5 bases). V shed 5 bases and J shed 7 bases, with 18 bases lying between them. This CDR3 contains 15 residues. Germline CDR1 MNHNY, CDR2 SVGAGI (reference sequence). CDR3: CASSKPGSLVNEQFF. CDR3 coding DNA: TGTGCCAGCAGTAAACCGGGATCCCTCGTAAATGAGCAGTTCTTC.

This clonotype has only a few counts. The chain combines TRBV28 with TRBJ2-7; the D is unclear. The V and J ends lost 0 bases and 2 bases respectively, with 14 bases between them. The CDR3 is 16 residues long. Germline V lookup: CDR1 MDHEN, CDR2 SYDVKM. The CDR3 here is CASSLWRAGPPYEQYF. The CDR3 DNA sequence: TGTGCCAGCAGTTTATGGCGCGCAGGCCCTCCCTACGAGCAGTACTTC.

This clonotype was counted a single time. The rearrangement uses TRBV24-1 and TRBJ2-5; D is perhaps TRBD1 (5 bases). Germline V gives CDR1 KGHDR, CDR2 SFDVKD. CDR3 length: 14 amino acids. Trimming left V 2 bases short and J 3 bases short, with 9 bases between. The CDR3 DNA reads TGTGCCACCAGTGATTCCGACAGAGAAGAGACCCAGTACTTC. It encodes CATSDSDREETQYF.

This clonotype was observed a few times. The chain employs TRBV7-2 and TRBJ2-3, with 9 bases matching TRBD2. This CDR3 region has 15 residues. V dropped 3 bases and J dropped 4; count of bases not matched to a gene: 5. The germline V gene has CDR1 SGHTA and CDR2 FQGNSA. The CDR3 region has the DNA TGTGCCAGCAGCTTCCCCGGGACTAGCCCAGATACGCAGTATTTT. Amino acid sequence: CASSFPGTSPDTQYF.

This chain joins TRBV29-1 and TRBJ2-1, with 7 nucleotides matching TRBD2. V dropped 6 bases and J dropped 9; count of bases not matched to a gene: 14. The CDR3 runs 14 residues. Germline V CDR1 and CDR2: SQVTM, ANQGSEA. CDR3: CSVTSERAAGEQFF. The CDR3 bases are TGCAGCGTCACTAGCGAGAGGGCCGCCGGTGAGCAGTTCTTC.

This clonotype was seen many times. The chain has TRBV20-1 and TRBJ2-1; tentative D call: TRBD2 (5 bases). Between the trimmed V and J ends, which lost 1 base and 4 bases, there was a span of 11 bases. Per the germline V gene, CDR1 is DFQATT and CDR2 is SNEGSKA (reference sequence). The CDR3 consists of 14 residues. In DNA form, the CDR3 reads TGCAGTGCTAGAGGGCCCACTAGTTACAATGAGCAGTTCTTC. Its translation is CSARGPTSYNEQFF.

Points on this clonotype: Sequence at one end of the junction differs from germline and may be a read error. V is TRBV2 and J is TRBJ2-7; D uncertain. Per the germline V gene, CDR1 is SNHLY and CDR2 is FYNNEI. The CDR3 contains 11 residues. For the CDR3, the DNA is TGTGCCAGCAGCGAAGCCTACGAGCAGTACTTC. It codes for CASSEAYEQYF.

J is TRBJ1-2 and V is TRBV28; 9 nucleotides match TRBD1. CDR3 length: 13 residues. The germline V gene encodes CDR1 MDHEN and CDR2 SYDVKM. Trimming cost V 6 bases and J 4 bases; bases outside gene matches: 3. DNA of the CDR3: TGTGCCAGCAGATGGGGACAGGGCTATGGCTACACCTTC. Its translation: CASRWGQGYGYTF.

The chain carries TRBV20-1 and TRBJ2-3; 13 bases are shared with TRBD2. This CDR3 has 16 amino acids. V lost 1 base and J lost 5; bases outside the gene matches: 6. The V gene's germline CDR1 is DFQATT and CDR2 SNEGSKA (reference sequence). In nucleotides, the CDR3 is TGCAGTGCTAGAGCCCCCGGGACTAGCGGGAAAGATACGCAGTATTTT. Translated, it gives CSARAPGTSGKDTQYF.

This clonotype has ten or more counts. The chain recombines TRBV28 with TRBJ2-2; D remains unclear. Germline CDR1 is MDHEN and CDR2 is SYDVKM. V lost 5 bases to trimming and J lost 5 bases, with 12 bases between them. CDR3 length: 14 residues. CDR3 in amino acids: CASSPRYQTGELFF. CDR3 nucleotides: TGTGCCAGCAGTCCCCGATACCAAACCGGGGAGCTGTTTTTT.

Here the CDR3 reads CASSEAVGRLGPQHF. CDR3 bases: TGTGCCAGCAGTGAAGCGGTGGGGCGTTTGGGGCCCCAGCATTTT. The chain carries TRBV6-1 and TRBJ1-5, with TRBD1 as a possible D gene (5 bases). V was clipped by 0 bases and J by 9 bases, with 15 bases between them. Germline V gene data show CDR1 as MNHNS and CDR2 as SASEGT. The length of the CDR3 is 15 residues.